The entry below gives a single T cell receptor (beta chain) sequence along with its context. Its target is not known. The junction departs from the called germline gene at one end, perhaps through a read error. This sample is part of a study of tumor and adjacent non-tumor tissue in lung cancer. Turning to the study itself: Histology: 12 adenocarcinoma, a couple of squamous cell carcinoma, 1 small cell lung cancer. Patients were aged about 31 to 85, fewer than twelve men and 5 women, stage I to III. Study-wide findings and caveats: Compared with tumor, normal lung showed significantly lower TCR diversity.

Germline-derived CDR1 and CDR2 are MNHNS and SASEGT. The CDR3 runs to 14 residues. No cell sorting was done before RNA was extracted from the tissue. A modified ARM-PCR protocol with three rounds of nested PCR amplified TCRbeta. TCRdb analysed the multiplex PCR reads with MiXCR anew, one entry per CDR3 protein. This sample has roughly 75,000 distinct CDR3 sequences, with around 74% found just once. The receptor's source is a woman aged 50 to 60 with non-small cell lung cancer. The sequenced material came from lung tumor tissue. This chain joins TRBV6-1 and TRBJ2-3; D unclear. The CDR3 sequence: CASRMTSNTDTQCF. The CDR3 nucleotides read TGTGCCAGCAGGATGACGTCGAACACAGATACGCAGTGTTTT.